Presented here are 21 T cell receptor beta chains from one specimen sequenced in a study of cytomegalovirus exposure and HLA in healthy donors. In the PCR, 60 Vbeta and 13 Jbeta primers were used. Profiled with immunoSEQ multiplex PCR; TCRdb holds only in-frame clones, not every one. In all, the sample yields about 48,000 clones. The sequenced sample was PBMCs. These receptor sequences come from a woman aged 40 to 50 in good health and CMV-seronegative.

This rearrangement joins TRBV6-5 to TRBJ1-2; TRBD1 might be the D (6 bases). V dropped 6 bases and J dropped 5 bases, with 13 bases sitting between them. Germline V gives CDR1 MNHEY, CDR2 SVGAGI. CDR3 length: 13 residues. CDR3 sequence reads: CASRPRTVYGYTF. The CDR3 bases are TGTGCCAGCAGACCTAGGACAGTTTATGGCTACACCTTC.

The chain is built from TRBV6-5 and TRBJ1-5, with D tentatively TRBD1 (5 bases). The CDR3 spans 14 residues. V was pared by 5 bases and J by 4 bases, with 12 bases between. Germline CDR1 MNHEY, CDR2 SVGAGI. DNA for the CDR3: TGTGCCAGCAGTGAACTGACAGAGAATCAGCCCCAGCATTTT. Translation: CASSELTENQPQHF.

V usage is TRBV4-3 and J usage is TRBJ1-1; TRBD1 might be the D (6 bases). This CDR3 spans 15 amino acids. Trimming shortened V by 1 base and J by 4 bases, and 13 bases separated the two germline ends. CDR1 and CDR2 from the germline V gene are LGHNA and YSLEER. CDR3 sequence (DNA): TGCGCCAGCAGCCAAGGAGGTGAAGGGGGCACTGAAGCTTTCTTT. Its protein is CASSQGGEGGTEAFF.

This chain joins TRBV27 and TRBJ2-7; D perhaps matches TRBD1 (6 bases). CDR1 is MNHEY, CDR2 SMNVEV, per germline (reference sequence). CDR3 length: 15 amino acids. V dropped 3 bases and J dropped 7 bases, with 19 bases sitting between them. This CDR3 reads CASSLAGQRSGEQYF. DNA of the CDR3: TGTGCCAGCAGTTTGGCCGGACAGCGGTCGGGGGAGCAGTACTTC.

The chain links TRBV14 to TRBJ2-2, with a weak D call TRBD2 (6 bases). V gave up 6 bases and J gave up 2 bases, with 10 bases separating them. The CDR3 has 14 residues. CDR1 and CDR2 from the germline V gene are SGHDN and FVKESK. DNA for the CDR3: TGTGCCAGCAGTCGGACTATCAACACCGGGGAGCTGTTTTTT. This gives the protein CASSRTINTGELFF.

The chain has TRBV28 and TRBJ1-1; 8 bases are shared with TRBD1. J gave up 5 bases and V 2 bases, and 10 bases lay outside the gene matches. The CDR3 consists of 16 residues. Germline V gene sequence: CDR1 MDHEN, CDR2 SYDVKM. The DNA for the CDR3 is TGTGCCAGCAGTTTACCCCTCGGGACAGGTGCTACTGAAGCTTTCTTT. This codes for CASSLPLGTGATEAFF. Filled out from reference TRBV28 and TRBJ1-1, the complete variable domain reads DVKVTQSSRYLVKRTGEKVFLECVQDMDHENMFWYRQDPGLGLRLIYFSYDVKMKEKGDIPEGYSVSREKKERFSLILESASTNQTSMYLCASSLPLGTGATEAFFGQGTRLTVV.

The chain recombines TRBV7-9 with TRBJ1-1, with D tentatively TRBD1 (5 bases). The CDR3 is 15 residues long. The ends were cut back, 2 bases at V and 5 bases at J, with 15 bases in the middle. Germline lookup yields CDR1 SEHNR and CDR2 FQNEAQ (reference sequence). In DNA form, the CDR3 reads TGTGCCAGCAGCTTAAGCGGGGGGGAGTGGACTGAAGCTTTCTTT. It translates to CASSLSGGEWTEAFF.

V and J are TRBV9 and TRBJ2-1; the match to TRBD1 covers 7 bases. The CDR3 has 16 amino acids. The V and J ends lost 1 base and 0 bases, in that order; junction bases with no gene match: 4. The germline V gene has CDR1 SGDLS and CDR2 YYNGEE. The DNA of the CDR3 is TGTGCCAGCAGCGTAAGGGGACAGAGCTCCTACAATGAGCAGTTCTTC. As protein: CASSVRGQSSYNEQFF.

Worth noting for this clone: Sequence at one end of the junction differs from germline and may be a read error. The V gene is TRBV2, the J gene TRBJ2-3, with a weak D call TRBD2 (5 bases). The germline CDR1 and CDR2 sequences are SNHLY and FYNNEI. This CDR3 has 15 amino acids. CDR3 nucleotide sequence: TGTGCCAGCAGTGCGTTAGGGAGAAGCACAGATAAGCAGTATTTT. This gives the protein CASSALGRSTDKQYF.

On this clone itself: Other DNA variants within this sample encode the same CDR3. V and J are TRBV6-5 and TRBJ1-3; 7 nucleotides line up with TRBD1. Germline CDR1 is MNHEY and CDR2 is SVGAGI. Trimming took 0 bases from V and 3 from J; bases not matched to a gene: 2. CDR3 size: 15 residues. The CDR3 protein is CASSYSTGFGNTIYF. CDR3 DNA sequence: TGTGCCAGCAGTTACTCGACAGGGTTTGGAAACACCATATATTTT.

The genes are TRBV7-9 and TRBJ2-2, with D maybe TRBD1 (7 bases). Germline CDR1 SEHNR, CDR2 FQNEAQ (reference sequence). The CDR3 extends over 16 amino acids. The V gene lost 2 bases and the J gene lost 4 bases, with 14 bases spanning the gap. CDR3 in DNA: TGTGCCAGCAGCTTACGGAGGGGGCCCCCCACCGGGGAGCTGTTTTTT. Its protein is CASSLRRGPPTGELFF. The whole variable domain, remainder taken from reference TRBV7-9 and TRBJ2-2, is DTGVSQNPRHKITKRGQNVTFRCDPISEHNRLYWYRQTLGQGPEFLTYFQNEAQLEKSRLLSDRFSAERPKGSFSTLEIQRTEQGDSAMYLCASSLRRGPPTGELFFGEGSRLTVL.

This sequence joins TRBV5-6 and TRBJ2-7, with D perhaps TRBD1 (6 bases). CDR1 and CDR2 from the germline V gene are SGHDT and YYEEEE. This CDR3 spans 13 amino acids. Trimming pared 0 bases from V and 3 bases from J, leaving 7 bases between. This CDR3 reads CASSLVQGYEQYF. Here the CDR3 DNA reads TGTGCCAGCAGCTTGGTACAGGGCTACGAGCAGTACTTC.

The CDR3 DNA reads as TGTGCCAGCATTGAGACAGGGCGTACCTACGAGCAGTACTTC. Amino acid sequence: CASIETGRTYEQYF. The gene calls are TRBV6-1 and TRBJ2-7, with 7 bases matching TRBD1. Germline values: CDR1 MNHNS, CDR2 SASEGT. The CDR3 has 14 residues. Trimming at V came to 7 bases and at J to 2 bases, leaving 8 bases not matched to a gene.

V and J are TRBV5-6 and TRBJ1-1, with D unresolved. The V gene's germline CDR1 is SGHDT and CDR2 YYEEEE. Trimming took 6 bases from V and 5 from J, leaving 11 bases between them. The CDR3 runs to 12 residues. CDR3 in DNA: TGTGCCAGCAACCCTTCCGGGACTGAAGCTTTCTTT. Amino acid sequence: CASNPSGTEAFF.

The rearrangement joins TRBV15 to TRBJ1-1; D possibly corresponds to TRBD1 (5 bases). Germline lookup yields CDR1 LNHNV and CDR2 YYDKDF (reference sequence). The CDR3 is made up of 13 amino acids. With 5 bases removed from V and 1 base from J, the gap between germline ends came to 8 bases. The CDR3 nucleotides read TGTGCCACCAGCGGACATACGAACACTGAAGCTTTCTTT. It yields the protein CATSGHTNTEAFF.

The genes are TRBV5-1 and TRBJ2-7; 8 nucleotides agree with TRBD1. Germline loops: CDR1 SGHRS, CDR2 YFSETQ. CDR3 length: 15 amino acids. With 4 bases clipped from V and 0 bases from J, the junction kept 6 bases outside the gene matches. CDR3 amino acids: CASSPGTGVSYEQYF. The CDR3 DNA is TGCGCCAGCAGCCCCGGGACAGGTGTCTCCTACGAGCAGTACTTC.

The V and J genes are TRBV6-6 and TRBJ2-7, with 10 bases fitting TRBD1. The V gene's germline CDR1 is MNHNY and CDR2 SVGAGI (reference sequence). J gave up 0 bases and V 2 bases, and 1 base lay outside the gene matches. CDR3 length: 15 residues. CDR3 protein: CASSYGQGVSYEQYF. The CDR3 bases are TGTGCCAGCAGTTACGGACAGGGGGTCTCCTACGAGCAGTACTTC.

This rearrangement joins TRBV6-5 to TRBJ2-3; 8 nucleotides line up with TRBD2. After removal of 6 bases from V and 1 base from J, the junction contained 3 bases not matched to a gene. This CDR3 is built from 14 residues. The V gene's germline CDR1 is MNHEY and CDR2 SVGAGI. The CDR3 reads CASSPTSGTDTQYF. The CDR3 bases are TGTGCCAGCAGCCCGACTAGCGGCACAGATACGCAGTATTTT.

J is TRBJ2-7 and V is TRBV5-1, with D perhaps TRBD1 (7 bases). Trimming stripped 4 bases from V and 5 bases from J, with 19 bases between. The CDR3 totals 15 residues. Per the germline V gene, CDR1 is SGHRS and CDR2 is YFSETQ. The CDR3 protein is CASSPGSRRGDEQYF. The CDR3 nucleotides are TGCGCCAGCAGCCCTGGTTCTCGCAGGGGGGACGAGCAGTACTTC.

The gene calls are TRBV2 and TRBJ1-2; the match to TRBD1 covers 8 bases. J was trimmed by 5 bases and V by 1 base; bases with no gene match: 3. The CDR3 is 14 amino acids. Germline lookup yields CDR1 SNHLY and CDR2 FYNNEI. CDR3 DNA sequence: TGTGCCAGCAGTGAAGTACAGGGGGATTATGGCTACACCTTC. Translation gives CASSEVQGDYGYTF.

The V gene is TRBV15, the J gene TRBJ2-5; no reliable D call. The CDR3 runs to 12 residues. V lost 6 bases, J lost 3 bases, and 8 bases lay in between. Per germline, CDR1 LNHNV and CDR2 YYDKDF (reference sequence). The CDR3 loop is CATRKYKETQYF. Here the CDR3 DNA reads TGTGCCACCAGAAAATATAAAGAGACCCAGTACTTC.